This record covers a single T cell receptor (beta chain). Its antigen is unknown. Base qualities are missing; no much larger clone stands one base away. Library prep was done by the immunoSEQ multiplex PCR assay. TCRdb holds this immuneACCESS table with in-frame rearrangements only. Some clones are missing; in checked studies, unresolved V genes explain under half, and the rest has no known cause. The sample data list tens of thousands of clones, and 88% of these were observed just once. Roughly 6.1% of the sample belongs to the ten largest clones. The record originates from a study of PD-1 and CTLA-4 blockade in melanoma (dated by TCRdb to the early 2020s). Broadly, across the study: In patients with melanoma, the researchers looked at the effects of CTLA-4 blockade versus PD-1 blockade on the CD8 T cell response that was melanoma-reactive.

The sequencing used CD8+ T cells from peripheral blood, collected from a patient given anti-PD-1 treatment. This sequence originates from a human donor with melanoma.

Here the CDR3 is given as CATLGGGTDTQYF. The nucleotide sequence is given as TGTGCCACCCTGGGGGGGGGCACAGATACGCAGTATTTT. The chain is encoded by TRBV12-3 or TRBV12-4 joined to TRBJ2-3, with 7 bases in between that match TRBD2. Here V drops 10 bases and J drops 1 base, and the junction holds 5 bases not matched to any gene. The CDR3 contains 13 residues, cysteine and phenylalanine counted. The CDR3 DNA has 39 bases and is translated from base 1.